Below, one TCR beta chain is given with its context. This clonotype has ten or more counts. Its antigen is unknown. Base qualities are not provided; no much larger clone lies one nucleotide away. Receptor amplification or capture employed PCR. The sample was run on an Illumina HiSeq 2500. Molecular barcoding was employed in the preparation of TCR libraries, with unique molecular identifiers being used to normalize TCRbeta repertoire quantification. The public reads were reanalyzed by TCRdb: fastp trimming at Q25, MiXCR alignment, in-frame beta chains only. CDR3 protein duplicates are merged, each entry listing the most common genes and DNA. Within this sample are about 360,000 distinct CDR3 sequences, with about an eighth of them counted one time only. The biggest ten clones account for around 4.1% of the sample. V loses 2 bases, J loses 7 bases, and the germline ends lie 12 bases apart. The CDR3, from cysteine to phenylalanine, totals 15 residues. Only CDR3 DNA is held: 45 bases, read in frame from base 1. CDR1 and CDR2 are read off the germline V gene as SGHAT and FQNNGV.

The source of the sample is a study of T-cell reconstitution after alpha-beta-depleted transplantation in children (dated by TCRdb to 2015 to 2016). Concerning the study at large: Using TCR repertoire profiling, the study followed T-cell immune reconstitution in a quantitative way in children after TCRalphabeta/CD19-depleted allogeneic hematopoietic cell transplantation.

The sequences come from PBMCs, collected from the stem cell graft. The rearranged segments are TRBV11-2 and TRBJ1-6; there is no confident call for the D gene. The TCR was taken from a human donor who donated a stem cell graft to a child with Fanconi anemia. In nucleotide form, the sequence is TGTGCCAGCAGCTTAAATCCGGGGTTGAATTCACCCCTCCACTTT. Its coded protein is CASSLNPGLNSPLHF.